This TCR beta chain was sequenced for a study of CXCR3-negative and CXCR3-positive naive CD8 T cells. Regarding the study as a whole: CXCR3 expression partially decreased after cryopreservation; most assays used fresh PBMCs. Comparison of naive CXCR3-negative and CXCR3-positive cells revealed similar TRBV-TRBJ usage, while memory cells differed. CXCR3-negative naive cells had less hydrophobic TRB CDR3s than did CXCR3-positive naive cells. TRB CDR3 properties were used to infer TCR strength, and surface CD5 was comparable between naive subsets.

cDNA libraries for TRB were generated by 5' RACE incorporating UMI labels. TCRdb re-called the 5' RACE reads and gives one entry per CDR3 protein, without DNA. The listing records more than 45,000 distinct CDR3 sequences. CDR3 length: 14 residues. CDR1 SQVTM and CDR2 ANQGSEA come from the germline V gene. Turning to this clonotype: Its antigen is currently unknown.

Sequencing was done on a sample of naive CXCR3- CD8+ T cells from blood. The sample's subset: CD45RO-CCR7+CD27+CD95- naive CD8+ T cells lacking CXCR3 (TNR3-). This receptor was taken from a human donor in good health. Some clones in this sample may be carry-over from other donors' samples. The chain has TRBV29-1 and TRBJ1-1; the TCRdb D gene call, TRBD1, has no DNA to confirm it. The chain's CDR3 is CSVEGGEGDTEAFF.